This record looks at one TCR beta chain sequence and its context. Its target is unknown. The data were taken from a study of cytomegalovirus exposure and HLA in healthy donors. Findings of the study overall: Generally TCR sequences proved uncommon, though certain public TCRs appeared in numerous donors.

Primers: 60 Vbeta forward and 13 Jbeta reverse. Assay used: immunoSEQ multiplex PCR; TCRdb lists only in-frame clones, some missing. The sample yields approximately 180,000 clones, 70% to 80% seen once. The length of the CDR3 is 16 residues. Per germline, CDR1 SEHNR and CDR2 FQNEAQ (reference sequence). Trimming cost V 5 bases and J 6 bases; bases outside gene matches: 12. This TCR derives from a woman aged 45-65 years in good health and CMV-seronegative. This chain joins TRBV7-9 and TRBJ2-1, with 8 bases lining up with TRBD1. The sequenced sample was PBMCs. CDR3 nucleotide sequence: TGTGCCAGCAGCGCAATGACAGGGGATGGGGTCAATGAGCAGTTCTTC. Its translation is CASSAMTGDGVNEQFF.